Following are 22 T cell receptor beta chains from one sample sequenced in a study of coeliac disease. Profiling relied on immunoSEQ multiplex PCR, and the TCRdb table lists in-frame clones only, not all of them. The sample records roughly 2,500 clones, 70% to 80% being singletons. The sequenced sample was lymphocytes from the gut lamina propria. The receptor set was obtained from a human donor without celiac disease.

The genes are TRBV6-5 and TRBJ1-2, with D perhaps matching TRBD1 (5 bases). Germline-derived CDR1 and CDR2 are MNHEY and SVGAGI. Trimming took off 6 bases at V and 6 bases at J, with 20 bases between the two ends. This CDR3 is 15 amino acids long. CDR3 nucleotides: TGTGCCAGCAGGCTAAAGGGCGGGGGAAGGAATGGCTACACCTTC. Translation gives CASRLKGGGRNGYTF.

The table lists this clone with a count of one. This chain joins TRBV19 and TRBJ2-7; a weak D match, TRBD1 (5 bases). The CDR3 length is 15 residues. Germline loops: CDR1 LNHDA, CDR2 SQIVND (reference sequence). Between the trimmed V and J ends, which lost 5 bases and 2 bases, there was a span of 16 bases. CDR3 nucleotides: TGTGCCAGTAGTTGGGGCCGCTCAGGGACCTACGAGCAGTACTTC. This sequence encodes CASSWGRSGTYEQYF.

This clone was counted between two and nine times. The CDR3 coding sequence is TGTGCCAGCAGTGAGGGTTTGGGAGCGGGAGGGTTCGAGCAGTACTTC. Translated, it gives CASSEGLGAGGFEQYF. The chain links TRBV7-2 to TRBJ2-7; TRBD2 matches 10 bases. The J segment lost 6 bases and the V segment lost 6 bases, leaving 14 bases of the junction unmatched. Germline V CDR1 and CDR2: SGHTA, FQGNSA. CDR3 length: 16 amino acids.

This chain connects TRBV2 to TRBJ1-5, with 8 bases aligning to TRBD1. Trimming cost V 7 bases and J 6 bases; bases outside gene matches: 8. Germline CDR1 SNHLY, CDR2 FYNNEI. The CDR3 runs to 14 residues. The CDR3 is CASNPGQGGQPQHF. The CDR3 nucleotides read TGTGCCAGCAATCCAGGACAGGGCGGTCAGCCCCAGCATTTT.

V is TRBV6-1 and J is TRBJ1-5; 7 bases map to TRBD1. CDR1 is MNHNS and CDR2 is SASEGT in the germline V gene. J lost 2 bases, V lost 5 bases, and 0 bases had no gene match. The CDR3 has 13 residues. CDR3 in amino acids: CASSTGGNQPQHF. Here the CDR3 DNA reads TGTGCCAGCAGTACAGGGGGCAATCAGCCCCAGCATTTT.

The chain uses TRBV19 and TRBJ2-4; TRBD2 matches 13 bases. V dropped 3 bases and J dropped 0; count of bases not matched to a gene: 11. CDR1 and CDR2 from the germline V gene are LNHDA and SQIVND (reference sequence). The CDR3 loop spans 20 amino acids. The CDR3 sequence: CASSIELLAGGALAKNIQYF. DNA of the CDR3: TGTGCCAGTAGTATCGAATTACTAGCGGGGGGGGCTCTAGCCAAAAACATTCAGTACTTC.

This clone was observed a few times. The chain has TRBV18 and TRBJ1-2, with 10 bases lining up with TRBD1. In germline, CDR1 is KGHSH, CDR2 LQKENI. V dropped 6 bases and J dropped 6; count of bases not matched to a gene: 10. The CDR3 has 15 residues. In nucleotides, the CDR3 is TGTGCCAGCTCGCTTACTCAGGGACAGGGGAATGGCTACACCTTC. Amino acid sequence: CASSLTQGQGNGYTF.

The V call is TRBV19, the J call TRBJ2-7, with 8 nucleotides matching TRBD2. CDR3 size: 16 residues. Germline CDR1 is LNHDA and CDR2 is SQIVND (reference sequence). V lost 5 bases, J lost 0 bases, and 9 bases stayed unmatched. CDR3 nucleotides: TGTGCCAGTAGTGTCCTGGGCGGGAGGATCTCCTACGAGCAGTACTTC. This codes for CASSVLGGRISYEQYF.

The chain uses TRBV6-6 and TRBJ2-3; D might be TRBD1 (6 bases). The CDR3 is 14 residues long. V lost 0 bases and J lost 4, with 8 bases in between. The germline gives CDR1 MNHNY, CDR2 SVGAGI (reference sequence). In DNA, the CDR3 is TGTGCCAGCAGTTACTCCCGACAGGCAGATACGCAGTATTTT. Translation gives CASSYSRQADTQYF.

This rearrangement joins TRBV5-1 to TRBJ2-2; D may be TRBD1 (6 bases). With 5 bases removed from V and 5 bases from J, the gap between germline ends came to 16 bases. The CDR3 is 15 amino acids. The germline CDR1 and CDR2 sequences are SGHRS and YFSETQ. The CDR3 here is CASRPSGAMTGELFF. Here the CDR3 DNA reads TGCGCCAGCAGACCTTCAGGGGCGATGACCGGGGAGCTGTTTTTT.

The chain combines TRBV18 with TRBJ2-5; no clear D. The length of the CDR3 is 14 residues. Germline CDR1 KGHSH, CDR2 LQKENI. V lost 0 bases to trimming and J lost 1 base, with 6 bases between them. The CDR3 sequence: CASSPPASQETQYF. In DNA form, the CDR3 reads TGTGCCAGCTCACCACCGGCCAGCCAAGAGACCCAGTACTTC.

The sample holds a few counts of this clone. The chain is built from TRBV20-1 and TRBJ2-5, with D uncertain. This CDR3 region has 11 residues. CDR1 is DFQATT and CDR2 is SNEGSKA in the germline V gene (reference sequence). V shed 6 bases and J shed 5 bases, with 10 bases lying between them. The CDR3 region is CSARPAETQYF. As DNA, the CDR3 is TGCAGTGCCAGACCAGCGGAGACCCAGTACTTC.

The V gene is TRBV19, the J gene TRBJ1-1; 7 nucleotides agree with TRBD1. Germline values: CDR1 LNHDA, CDR2 SQIVND (reference sequence). The CDR3 length is 12 residues. Unmatched junction bases numbered 7, after V lost 4 bases and J lost 11 bases. The DNA for the CDR3 is TGTGCCAGTAGTAAGGGGGCACGTTTCGCTTTCTTT. As protein: CASSKGARFAFF.

The J gene is TRBJ2-7, the V gene TRBV6-6, with TRBD2 matching 10 bases. CDR3 length: 14 residues. CDR1 and CDR2 (germline): MNHNY, SVGAGI (reference sequence). Trimming removed 7 bases from V and 3 bases from J; junction bases left unmatched: 6. As DNA, the CDR3 is TGTGCCAGCAACTCTCTAGCGGGGGTCTACGAGCAGTACTTC. Its protein product is CASNSLAGVYEQYF.

The V call is TRBV19, the J call TRBJ1-2; D perhaps matches TRBD1 (5 bases). The CDR3 totals 10 residues. V shed 9 bases and J shed 8 bases, with 10 bases lying between them. The germline CDR1 and CDR2 sequences are LNHDA and SQIVND (reference sequence). CDR3 in DNA: TGTGCCAGCCACGGGGGGGGCTACACCTTC. It specifies CASHGGGYTF.

J is TRBJ1-1 and V is TRBV19, with D maybe TRBD1 (6 bases). This CDR3 spans 14 amino acids. The V end was cut by 6 bases, the J end by 4 bases, with 15 bases between. CDR1 is LNHDA, CDR2 SQIVND, per germline (reference sequence). The CDR3 loop reads CASRTQGPGTEAFF. CDR3 bases: TGTGCCAGTAGGACTCAGGGGCCCGGCACTGAAGCTTTCTTT.

The chain links TRBV7-9 to TRBJ1-5; D is ambiguous. The CDR3 runs to 13 residues. Germline CDR1 SEHNR, CDR2 FQNEAQ (reference sequence). The ends were cut back, 1 base at V and 11 bases at J, with 12 bases in the middle. The chain's CDR3 is CASSLGDDLSQHF. The CDR3 nucleotides are TGTGCCAGCAGCTTAGGAGACGACTTATCCCAGCATTTT.

The chain combines TRBV11-3 with TRBJ1-4; D may be TRBD1 (5 bases). The CDR3 covers 13 residues. Trimming pared 5 bases from V and 5 bases from J, leaving 9 bases between. The germline gives CDR1 SGHNT, CDR2 YENEEA. The CDR3 reads CASSRGRNEKLFF. For the CDR3, the DNA is TGTGCCAGCAGCAGGGGAAGAAATGAAAAACTGTTTTTT.

The chain links TRBV2 to TRBJ2-1; 11 nucleotides line up with TRBD2. Trimming cost V 5 bases and J 13 bases; bases outside gene matches: 13. The germline V gene has CDR1 SNHLY and CDR2 FYNNEI. The CDR3 length is 15 residues. CDR3 in amino acids: CASSFGLAGLEGQFF. In nucleotides, the CDR3 is TGTGCCAGCAGTTTTGGACTAGCGGGTTTGGAGGGCCAGTTCTTC.

The chain combines TRBV7-9 with TRBJ1-2; 8 bases fit TRBD1. The CDR3 covers 13 residues. The junction had 3 bases not matched to a gene; V was cut back by 4 bases and J by 5 bases. CDR1 SEHNR and CDR2 FQNEAQ come from the germline V gene (reference sequence). The CDR3 DNA sequence: TGTGCCAGCAGCTCGGACAGGGATTATGGCTACACCTTC. Translated: CASSSDRDYGYTF.

Within the sample, this clone is large. The chain carries TRBV5-6 and TRBJ2-7, with 7 bases that match TRBD1. V lost 2 bases to trimming and J lost 3 bases; unmatched junction nucleotides: 5. The CDR3 length is 14 residues. Germline V CDR1 and CDR2: SGHDT, YYEEEE. Here the CDR3 DNA reads TGTGCCAGCAGCTTATGGGACAGCATCTACGAGCAGTACTTC. This sequence encodes CASSLWDSIYEQYF.

CDR3 sequence: CASRLAGGPYEQYF. The CDR3 coding sequence is TGTGCCAGCAGACTAGCGGGAGGGCCCTACGAGCAGTACTTC. The chain has TRBV25-1 and TRBJ2-7; the match to TRBD2 covers 13 bases. This CDR3 contains 14 residues. V dropped 6 bases and J dropped 2; count of bases not matched to a gene: 1. CDR1 is MGHDK and CDR2 is SYGVNS in the germline V gene.